This T cell receptor (beta chain) was captured in a study of vaccination effects on CD4 cells after COVID-19. At the level of the study: It was a median of 72 days after the second dose that post-vaccine samples were obtained.

Findings and caveats of the study: Few convalescent patients, and no early post-infection timepoints, were available to the study.

Sequencing was preceded by expansion of antigen-specific CD4+ T cells with viral peptide pools in the ViraFEST assay. Upon completion of 10 to 11 days in culture, CD4+ T cells were isolated. BNT162b2 vaccine or mRNA-1273 vaccine was given to participants in two doses. Testing of the vaccine recipients showed negative nucleocapsid antibodies and no prior SARS-CoV-2 infection. Around 2.2 million PBMC were seeded per well and grown in the presence of about 9 IU/ml IL-2 and around 11 ug/ml peptides. The V and J ends lost 6 bases and 1 base respectively, with 6 bases between them. Germline values: CDR1 SGHTA, CDR2 FQGNSA. The CDR3 length is 12 residues. On this clone itself: Its antigen is not known.

Assay used: immunoSEQ multiplex PCR; TCRdb lists only in-frame clones, some missing. Found here are about 26,000 clones, 75% to 80% of them singletons; the top ten hold roughly 6%. V and J are TRBV7-2 and TRBJ1-1; D gene ambiguous. The sample in question was CD4+ T cells from PBMCs cultured with SARS-CoV-2 spike peptides, obtained after COVID-19 vaccination. This clonotype was sampled from a human donor who received a COVID-19 vaccine. Some clones in this sample may be carry-over from other donors' samples. The CDR3 DNA follows: TGTGCCAGCAGAGGAGGGAACACTGAAGCTTTCTTT. It yields the protein CASRGGNTEAFF.